This T cell receptor beta chain was identified in a study of blood T cells in healthy people across ages. Primed by a sample-barcoded 5' primer and a J-beta primer mix, a second PCR proceeded for roughly 7 to 12 cycles. TCRdb re-called the 5' RACE reads through MiXCR, storing one row per CDR3 protein. The sample carries 750,000 to 850,000 distinct CDR3 sequences, just under 25% recorded once. Only one count was recorded for this clonotype. In addition, the sample was reused for a study of T cells of mothers and their children.

Sample: blood. The TCR was taken from a boy younger than 18 in good health.

Here the CDR3 DNA reads TGCAGTGCTAGAGACACTAGACGGGACAGAACGATAGAGACCCAGTACTTC. Translating it yields CSARDTRRDRTIETQYF. This chain links TRBV20-1 with TRBJ2-5, with TRBD1 matching 7 bases. Per the germline V gene, CDR1 is DFQATT and CDR2 is SNEGSKA (reference sequence). This CDR3 contains 17 residues. The V segment lost 0 bases and the J segment 4 bases; nucleotides outside the gene matches: 14.